This T cell receptor beta chain was recorded in a study of shared clonotypes between healthy human individuals. Whole-study context: Every donor yielded three CD4 naive, three CD4 memory, two CD8 naive and one CD8 memory plate.

Study-level findings and limits: Large sequencing depth failed to make sorted-subset sequencing complete, rarefaction showed. Estimated richness values were generally larger in naive subsets than in memory subsets.

CD45RO-negative CD8 cells positively selected for CCR7 made up the naive population, which excluded terminally differentiated effector memory CD45RA+ cells. Assay used: immunoSEQ multiplex PCR; TCRdb lists only in-frame clones, some missing. The sample includes roughly 2,000,000 clones, around 93% of them seen just once. In the case of this clone: Its antigen is undetermined.

V was pared by 0 bases and J by 4 bases, with 14 bases between. The CDR3 is made up of 15 amino acids. Germline V gene lookup returns CDR1 SGHRS and CDR2 YFSETQ. The sequenced material came from naive CD8+ T cells from PBMCs. This TCR was recovered from a man between 18 and 29 years old in good health. Some clones in this sample may be carry-over from other donors' samples. V and J are TRBV5-1 and TRBJ2-7; tentatively, D is TRBD2 (5 bases). CDR3 nucleotides: TGCGCCAGCAGCTTGGCTACCGCAGGACTGTACGAGCAGTACTTC. It specifies CASSLATAGLYEQYF.